The clone carrying this T cell receptor beta chain was counted only a few times. Its antigen is not known. This sample stems from a study of T-cell reconstitution after alpha-beta-depleted transplantation in children. General study results and limits: Alpha-beta T cells about two months after transplant reportedly derived from several hundred expanded graft clones. Newly produced T cells mostly provided counts and TCRbeta diversity after one year, as hyperexpanded clones declined.

The authors prepared the TCRbeta library with unique molecular identifiers. TCRdb re-derived calls from the PCR reads in MiXCR, one entry per CDR3 protein. The sample has 480,000 or so distinct CDR3 sequences; about 10% are singletons. CDR1 is LGHNA, CDR2 YNFKEQ, per germline. This CDR3 region has 18 residues. With 0 bases removed from V and 10 bases from J, the gap between germline ends came to 25 bases. The rearrangement links TRBV4-2 to TRBJ2-1; D assignment may be TRBD1 or TRBD2 (5 bases each). Sequenced material: PBMCs, taken before TCRalphabeta/CD19-depleted stem cell transplant. This clonotype originated in a child under 10 years old with inherited bone marrow failure, due to receive a stem cell transplant. The CDR3 bases are TGTGCCAGCAGCCAAGATATCTCCCCCCTTTGGGACCCCCAGGAGCAGTTCTTC. Translation: CASSQDISPLWDPQEQFF.